The T cell receptor beta chain described here comes from a study of breast tumors, draining lymph nodes, adjacent tissues. General study results and limits: Luminal-like breast cancer showed significantly greater tumor-nontumor repertoire similarity than basal-like breast cancer did. Tumor T cell lymph node origin was a supported hypothesis, not proven. Compared with lymph nodes, tumors were less diverse; compared with nontumor tissue, more. The data were judged consistent with most tumor T cells coming from lymph node and expanding in tumor.

Of note for this clonotype: Its specificity is unknown. A much larger clone lies one base from this, so it may be a read error.

TCRdb redid the calling of the multiplex PCR reads with MiXCR, one entry per CDR3 protein. Altogether more than 85,000 distinct CDR3 sequences are present, 20% to 25% being singletons, with the ten largest covering 1% to 1.5%. In germline, CDR1 is SGHNT, CDR2 YYREEE (reference sequence). Trimming pared 0 bases from V and 8 bases from J, leaving 10 bases between. This CDR3 contains 13 residues. Samples came from axillary lymph nodes draining the breast cancer. The chain employs TRBV5-4 and TRBJ2-3; D is unresolved. The origin of this receptor is a female donor with breast cancer. Some clones in this sample may be carry-over from other donors' samples. The sequencing input was axillary lymph node tissue. CDR3 in DNA: TGTGCCAGCAGCTTGGGGCCACCAGGTACGCAGTATTTT. This translates into CASSLGPPGTQYF.